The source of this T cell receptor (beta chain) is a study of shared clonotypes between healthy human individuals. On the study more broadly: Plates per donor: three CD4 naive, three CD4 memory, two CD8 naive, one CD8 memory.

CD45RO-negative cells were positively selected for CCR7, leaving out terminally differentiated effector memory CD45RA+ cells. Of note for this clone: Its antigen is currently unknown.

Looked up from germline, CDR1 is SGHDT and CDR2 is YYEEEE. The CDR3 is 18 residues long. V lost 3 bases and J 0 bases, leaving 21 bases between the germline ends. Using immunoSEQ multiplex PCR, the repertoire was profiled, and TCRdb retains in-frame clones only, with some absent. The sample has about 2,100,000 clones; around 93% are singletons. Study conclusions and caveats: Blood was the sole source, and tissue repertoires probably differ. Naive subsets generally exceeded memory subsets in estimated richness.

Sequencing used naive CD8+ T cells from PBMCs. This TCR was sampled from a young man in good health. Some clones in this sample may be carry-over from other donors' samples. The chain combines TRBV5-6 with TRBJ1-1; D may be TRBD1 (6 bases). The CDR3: CASSSPEEGGEMNTEAFF. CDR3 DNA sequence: TGTGCCAGCAGCTCCCCCGAAGAGGGGGGCGAGATGAACACTGAAGCTTTCTTT.